The 32 T cell receptor beta chains below all came from one sample that was sequenced in a study of OX40 agonist ivuxolimab in advanced cancers. The data were produced by immunoSEQ multiplex PCR, yet TCRdb's version contains in-frame clones alone and is incomplete. The table includes about 77,000 clones, more than 65% detected once. The sample consisted of CD4+ or CD8+ T cells sorted from blood, taken in a trial of the OX40 agonist ivuxolimab. Receptors were obtained from an adult with an advanced solid tumor such as melanoma, head and neck, liver or kidney cancer.

The rearrangement links TRBV6-5 to TRBJ2-7, with D tentatively TRBD2 (6 bases). The CDR3 extends over 15 amino acids. In germline, CDR1 is MNHEY, CDR2 SVGAGI. Trimming stripped 7 bases from V and 1 base from J, with 17 bases between. The CDR3 sequence: CASTLLRAGSYEQYF. DNA of the CDR3: TGTGCCAGCACTCTACTCCGTGCGGGGTCCTACGAGCAGTACTTC.

There are a few counts of this clone. The chain recombines TRBV29-1 with TRBJ2-3; 8 bases match TRBD1. This CDR3 has 13 amino acids. V lost 5 bases, J lost 1 base, and 2 bases stayed unmatched. In germline, CDR1 is SQVTM, CDR2 ANQGSEA. CDR3 DNA sequence: TGCAGCGTTTGGACAGGGCGCACAGATACGCAGTATTTT. It codes for CSVWTGRTDTQYF.

The chain combines TRBV5-1 with TRBJ1-1; 7 bases match TRBD1. The CDR3 runs to 13 residues. After removal of 9 bases from V and 2 bases from J, the junction contained 7 bases not matched to a gene. The V gene's germline CDR1 is SGHRS and CDR2 YFSETQ. As DNA, the CDR3 is TGCGCCACCCGGGAGGGGGCAAACACTGAAGCTTTCTTT. Encoded protein: CATREGANTEAFF. The whole variable domain, filled in from reference TRBV5-1 and TRBJ1-1, reads KAGVTQTPRYLIKTRGQQVTLSCSPISGHRSVSWYQQTPGQGLQFLFEYFSETQRNKGNFPGRFSGRQFSNSRSEMNVSTLELGDSALYLCATREGANTEAFFGQGTRLTVV.

The chain employs TRBV7-9 and TRBJ1-1; D remains unclear. The V gene's germline CDR1 is SEHNR and CDR2 FQNEAQ (reference sequence). There are 12 residues in the CDR3. Trimming cost V 1 base and J 3 bases, with 3 bases left between them. The chain's CDR3 is CASSLGYTEAFF. CDR3 bases: TGTGCCAGCAGCTTAGGATACACTGAAGCTTTCTTT.

Here the CDR3 reads CASSFTGGERNGYTF. The CDR3 DNA reads TGCGCCAGCAGCTTTACAGGGGGCGAGAGAAATGGCTACACCTTC. The rearrangement uses TRBV5-1 and TRBJ1-2, with 9 bases lining up with TRBD1. The CDR3 spans 15 residues. Germline V gene sequence: CDR1 SGHRS, CDR2 YFSETQ. V shed 2 bases, J shed 6 bases, and the junction held 8 bases outside the gene matches.

This chain links TRBV7-9 with TRBJ2-5; TRBD2 matches at 12 bases. CDR1 is SEHNR, CDR2 FQNEAQ, per germline (reference sequence). V lost 5 bases, J lost 6 bases, and 7 bases stayed unmatched. CDR3 length: 15 amino acids. CDR3 DNA sequence: TGTGCCAGCAGCAATCTAGCGGGAGGGGCGAAGACCCAGTACTTC. Translation: CASSNLAGGAKTQYF.

Written as DNA, the CDR3 is TGTGCCAGCAGCTTGTCTAGGACGACTAGCGGGAGTCTGTACTTC. Residues: CASSLSRTTSGSLYF. The chain employs TRBV7-9 and TRBJ2-7, with TRBD2 matching 12 bases. The CDR3 runs 15 residues. V trimming: 3 bases; J trimming: 12 bases; junction bases outside the gene matches: 12. Germline values: CDR1 SEHNR, CDR2 FQNEAQ (reference sequence).

The chain joins TRBV19 to TRBJ2-3; 10 bases are a match to TRBD2. V lost 4 bases, J lost 4 bases, and 8 bases stayed unmatched. CDR3 length: 16 residues. Germline CDR1 reads LNHDA; CDR2 reads SQIVND (reference sequence). The CDR3 sequence: CASSRPLAGAPDTQYF. For the CDR3, the DNA is TGTGCCAGTAGTAGACCCCTAGCGGGAGCACCAGATACGCAGTATTTT.

This chain uses TRBV6-5 with TRBJ2-7, with D tentatively TRBD1 (5 bases). Trimming left V 6 bases short and J 3 bases short, with 12 bases between. The CDR3 spans 13 residues. Germline V gene data show CDR1 as MNHEY and CDR2 as SVGAGI. The CDR3 DNA follows: TGTGCCAGCAGACGCGACAGCCTCTACGAGCAGTACTTC. Its protein product is CASRRDSLYEQYF.

This clone was counted once. The chain couples TRBV5-1 to TRBJ1-4; 7 bases are a match to TRBD1. The CDR3 extends over 16 amino acids. J gave up 4 bases and V 4 bases, and 10 bases lay outside the gene matches. Germline V gene lookup returns CDR1 SGHRS and CDR2 YFSETQ. This chain's CDR3 is CASSETTGVGNEKLFF. CDR3 nucleotide sequence: TGCGCCAGCAGCGAAACCACAGGGGTGGGTAATGAAAAACTGTTTTTT.

V gene TRBV6-5 combines with J gene TRBJ2-2, with D uncertain. V was pared by 10 bases and J by 0 bases, with 12 bases between. Germline V gene lookup returns CDR1 MNHEY and CDR2 SVGAGI. CDR3 length equals 14 residues. CDR3 residues: CATSASANTGELFF. CDR3 sequence (DNA): TGTGCCACCTCCGCCAGCGCGAACACCGGGGAGCTGTTTTTT.

This clone was found a few times. The chain recombines TRBV6-5 with TRBJ1-1; no reliable D call. This CDR3 spans 13 amino acids. The V end was cut by 2 bases, the J end by 1 base, with 5 bases between. From germline, CDR1 is MNHEY and CDR2 SVGAGI. In DNA form, the CDR3 reads TGTGCCAGCAGTTACGGCCAGAACACTGAAGCTTTCTTT. Translating gives CASSYGQNTEAFF.

This chain connects TRBV4-2 to TRBJ1-5; 8 bases map to TRBD1. Trimming took 1 base from V and 5 from J; bases not matched to a gene: 10. The CDR3 covers 17 residues. Germline values: CDR1 LGHNA, CDR2 YNFKEQ. The DNA of the CDR3 is TGTGCCAGCAGCCAAGGGGCCGGACAGGGTCCGGATCAGCCCCAGCATTTT. Its protein product is CASSQGAGQGPDQPQHF.

This chain links TRBV6-6 with TRBJ1-2; TRBD1 matches 9 bases. The germline CDR1 and CDR2 sequences are MNHNY and SVGAGI (reference sequence). The CDR3 covers 14 residues. The V and J ends lost 7 bases and 4 bases, in that order; junction bases with no gene match: 7. As DNA, the CDR3 is TGTGCCAGCAAGTACAGGGGGCCCGGCTATGGCTACACCTTC. This translates into CASKYRGPGYGYTF.

This clone was observed a single time. This rearrangement joins TRBV10-3 to TRBJ2-1; TRBD2 might be the D (5 bases). Trimming removed 8 bases from V and 0 bases from J, with 14 bases in between. Germline V gene lookup returns CDR1 ENHRY and CDR2 SYGVKD. The CDR3 has 15 residues. Here the CDR3 reads CAISRRTTSYNEQFF. In DNA, the CDR3 is TGTGCCATCTCGCGGAGGACCACCTCCTACAATGAGCAGTTCTTC.

The chain has TRBV5-1 and TRBJ2-5, with D hard to call. Germline loops: CDR1 SGHRS, CDR2 YFSETQ. CDR3 length: 11 amino acids. V shed 4 bases and J shed 1 base, with 2 bases lying between them. The CDR3 protein is CASSLQETQYF. The CDR3, as DNA: TGCGCCAGCAGCCTCCAAGAGACCCAGTACTTC.

This chain uses TRBV10-3 with TRBJ1-1; TRBD1 agrees at 9 bases. Looked up from germline, CDR1 is ENHRY and CDR2 is SYGVKD. V shed 4 bases, J shed 0 bases, and the junction held 6 bases outside the gene matches. The CDR3 runs 16 residues. CDR3 sequence reads: CAISAGTGWVNTEAFF. In DNA, the CDR3 is TGTGCCATCAGTGCCGGGACAGGGTGGGTGAACACTGAAGCTTTCTTT.

This clone was seen a few times. V is TRBV2 and J is TRBJ2-7; TRBD2 matches at 10 bases. The CDR3 consists of 14 residues. Germline trimming cut 7 bases from V and 6 bases from J; bases unmatched to any gene: 9. Germline loops: CDR1 SNHLY, CDR2 FYNNEI. CDR3 protein: CASKPGTSDVEQYF. The CDR3 DNA follows: TGTGCCAGCAAACCGGGGACTAGCGATGTCGAGCAGTACTTC.

This clone showed up just once. This chain connects TRBV5-4 to TRBJ1-4; 7 nucleotides line up with TRBD1. The CDR3 is 16 amino acids. Losses at the gene ends were 4 bases for V and 6 bases for J; bases not matched to a gene: 12. Germline-derived CDR1 and CDR2 are SGHNT and YYREEE (reference sequence). The CDR3 region is CASSGHGGGRDEKLFF. CDR3 sequence (DNA): TGTGCCAGCAGCGGACATGGAGGGGGCCGGGATGAAAAACTGTTTTTT.

The V and J genes are TRBV11-3 and TRBJ2-7; the match to TRBD2 covers 7 bases. This CDR3 is built from 19 residues. Germline CDR1 SGHNT, CDR2 YENEEA. With 0 bases clipped from V and 0 bases from J, the junction kept 14 bases outside the gene matches. The CDR3 sequence: CASSLEGIWGQRDSYEQYF. As DNA, the CDR3 is TGTGCCAGCAGCTTAGAGGGTATTTGGGGTCAGCGGGACTCCTACGAGCAGTACTTC.

The rearrangement links TRBV4-3 to TRBJ2-1, with 7 bases matching TRBD2. The CDR3 loop spans 16 amino acids. CDR1 is LGHNA, CDR2 YSLEER, per germline. V dropped 1 base and J dropped 9; count of bases not matched to a gene: 12. CDR3 sequence (DNA): TGCGCCAGCAGCCAAGTTTGGGGGGGAGCGCAGGTTGAGCAGTTCTTC. This gives the protein CASSQVWGGAQVEQFF.

This clone showed up just a few times. The rearrangement links TRBV30 to TRBJ1-1; D is uncertain. The germline V and J ends were trimmed by 0 bases and 3 bases, with 8 bases remaining between them. The CDR3 is 13 residues long. CDR1 is GTSNPN and CDR2 is SVGIG in the germline V gene (reference sequence). This chain's CDR3 is CAWSVDWDTEAFF. In DNA, the CDR3 is TGTGCCTGGAGTGTGGATTGGGACACTGAAGCTTTCTTT.

The chain combines TRBV4-3 with TRBJ2-1; D not certain. CDR1 and CDR2 (germline): LGHNA, YSLEER. The CDR3 is 14 residues long. Between the trimmed V and J ends, which lost 1 base and 4 bases, there was a span of 8 bases. CDR3 coding DNA: TGCGCCAGCAGCCAAGTTAGGCCTTACAATGAGCAGTTCTTC. This codes for CASSQVRPYNEQFF.

The rearrangement joins TRBV28 to TRBJ2-7; no reliable D call. Looked up from germline, CDR1 is MDHEN and CDR2 is SYDVKM. The CDR3 covers 14 residues. The V and J ends lost 4 bases and 7 bases respectively, with 17 bases between them. In DNA, the CDR3 is TGTGCCAGCAGTTCCCTTACCCTTCAGGCGGAGCAGTACTTC. Amino acids: CASSSLTLQAEQYF.

The genes are TRBV28 and TRBJ2-1, with TRBD1 matching 8 bases. The CDR3 totals 15 residues. Germline CDR1 MDHEN, CDR2 SYDVKM. The V and J ends lost 5 bases and 4 bases, in that order; junction bases with no gene match: 7. This CDR3 reads CASSEIQGEYNEQFF. The CDR3 bases are TGTGCCAGCAGTGAAATACAGGGGGAGTACAATGAGCAGTTCTTC.

The chain joins TRBV6-5 to TRBJ2-3; TRBD1 matches 7 bases. CDR3 length: 14 amino acids. Looked up from germline, CDR1 is MNHEY and CDR2 is SVGAGI. V shed 6 bases and J 2 bases; nucleotides not matched to a gene: 5. The CDR3: CASRQQGFTDTQYF. In nucleotides, the CDR3 is TGTGCCAGCAGGCAACAGGGGTTCACAGATACGCAGTATTTT.

The rearrangement joins TRBV5-1 to TRBJ2-5, with D perhaps matching TRBD1 (6 bases). Germline V gene lookup returns CDR1 SGHRS and CDR2 YFSETQ. V shed 4 bases and J shed 2 bases, with 12 bases lying between them. CDR3 size: 14 residues. CDR3: CASSLSGVQETQYF. The CDR3, as DNA: TGCGCCAGCAGCCTATCAGGGGTACAAGAGACCCAGTACTTC. Full variable domain (outside the CDR3, taken from reference TRBV5-1 and TRBJ2-5): KAGVTQTPRYLIKTRGQQVTLSCSPISGHRSVSWYQQTPGQGLQFLFEYFSETQRNKGNFPGRFSGRQFSNSRSEMNVSTLELGDSALYLCASSLSGVQETQYFGPGTRLLVL.

This sequence joins TRBV5-8 and TRBJ2-5, with 8 bases that match TRBD1. Looked up from germline, CDR1 is SGHTS and CDR2 is YDEGEE. The CDR3 is 14 residues long. The trim removed 4 bases at V and 5 bases at J, leaving 7 bases unmatched. CDR3 protein: CASSRSRGLETQYF. DNA of the CDR3: TGTGCCAGCAGCCGTAGCAGGGGGCTGGAGACCCAGTACTTC.

J is TRBJ2-7 and V is TRBV20-1; perhaps TRBD1 as D (6 bases). V gave up 6 bases and J gave up 7 bases, with 13 bases separating them. The CDR3 has 11 amino acids. Germline assignment: CDR1 DFQATT and CDR2 SNEGSKA (reference sequence). The CDR3 coding sequence is TGCAGTGCCCTAGGACAGAGTGAGCAGTACTTC. Its translation is CSALGQSEQYF.

The CDR3 region is CSGVGGASVFF. The CDR3 DNA sequence: TGCAGCGGTGTGGGAGGGGCTAGCGTGTTCTTC. V is TRBV29-1 and J is TRBJ2-1, with 7 bases matching TRBD2. This CDR3 is 11 amino acids long. Per germline, CDR1 SQVTM and CDR2 ANQGSEA. J gave up 15 bases and V 7 bases, and 12 bases lay outside the gene matches.

This clone came up a few times. The chain combines TRBV7-8 with TRBJ2-7; D is undetermined. V gave up 0 bases and J gave up 4 bases, with 13 bases separating them. CDR1 SGHVS and CDR2 FQNEAQ come from the germline V gene. There are 15 residues in the CDR3. Here the CDR3 DNA reads TGTGCCAGCAGCTTAGCGGGATCCTCGAATTACGAGCAGTACTTC. Amino acid sequence: CASSLAGSSNYEQYF. Variable domain in full (rest from reference TRBV7-8 and TRBJ2-7): GAGVSQSPRYKVAKRGQDVALRCDPISGHVSLFWYQQALGQGPEFLTYFQNEAQLDKSGLPSDRFFAERPEGSVSTLKIQRTQQEDSAVYLCASSLAGSSNYEQYFGPGTRLTVT.

The count of this clone is one. The chain has TRBV6-5 and TRBJ1-2; D unclear. V lost 6 bases and J 6 bases, leaving 17 bases between the germline ends. CDR3 length: 14 amino acids. Germline values: CDR1 MNHEY, CDR2 SVGAGI. In DNA form, the CDR3 reads TGTGCCAGCAGCCCCTTCGGGAGGGCGAATGGCTACACCTTC. Translation: CASSPFGRANGYTF.